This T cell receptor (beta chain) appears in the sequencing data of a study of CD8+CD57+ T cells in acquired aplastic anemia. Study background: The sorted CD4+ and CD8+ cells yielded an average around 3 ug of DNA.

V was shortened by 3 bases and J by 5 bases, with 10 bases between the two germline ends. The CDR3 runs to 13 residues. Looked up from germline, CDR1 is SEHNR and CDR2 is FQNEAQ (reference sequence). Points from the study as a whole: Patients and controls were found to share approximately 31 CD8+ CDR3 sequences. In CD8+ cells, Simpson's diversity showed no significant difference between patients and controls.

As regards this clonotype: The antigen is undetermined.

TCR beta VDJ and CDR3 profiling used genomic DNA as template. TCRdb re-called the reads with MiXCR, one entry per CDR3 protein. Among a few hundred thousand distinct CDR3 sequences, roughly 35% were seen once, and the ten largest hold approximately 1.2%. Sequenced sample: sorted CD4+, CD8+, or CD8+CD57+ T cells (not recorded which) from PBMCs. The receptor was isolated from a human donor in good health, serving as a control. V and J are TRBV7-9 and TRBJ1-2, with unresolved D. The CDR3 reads CASSLKGNYGYTF. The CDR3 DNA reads TGTGCCAGCAGCTTGAAAGGCAATTATGGCTACACCTTC.